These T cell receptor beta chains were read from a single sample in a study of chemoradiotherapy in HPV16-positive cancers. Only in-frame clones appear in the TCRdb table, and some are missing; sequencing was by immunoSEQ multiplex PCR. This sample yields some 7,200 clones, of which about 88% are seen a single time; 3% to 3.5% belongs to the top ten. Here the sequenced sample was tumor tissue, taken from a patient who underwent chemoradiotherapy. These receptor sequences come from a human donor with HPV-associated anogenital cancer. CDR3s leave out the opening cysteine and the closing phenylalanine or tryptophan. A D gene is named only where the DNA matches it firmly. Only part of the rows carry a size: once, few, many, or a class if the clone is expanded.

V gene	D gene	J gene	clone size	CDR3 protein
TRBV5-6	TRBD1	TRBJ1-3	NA	ASSLRGQGVRNTIY
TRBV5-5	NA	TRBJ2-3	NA	ASSFGLGSTDTQY
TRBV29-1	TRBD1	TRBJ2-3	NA	SATGAPSTDTQY
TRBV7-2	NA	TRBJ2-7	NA	ASSLGPANYEQY
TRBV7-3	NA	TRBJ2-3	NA	ASSPGTTDTQY
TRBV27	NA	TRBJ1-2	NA	ASSLSGGASGYGYT
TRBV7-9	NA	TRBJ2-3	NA	ASSLGGPGITDTQY
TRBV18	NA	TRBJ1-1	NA	ASSPDSGLGHTEAF
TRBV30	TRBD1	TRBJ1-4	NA	AWSPKGAGGYEKLF
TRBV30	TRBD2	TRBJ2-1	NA	ASDAGTSANEQF
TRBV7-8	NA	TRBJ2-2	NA	ASSLALVSAGELF
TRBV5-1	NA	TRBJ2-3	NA	ASSLGIADTDTQY
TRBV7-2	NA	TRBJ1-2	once	ASSPRRTSNYGYT
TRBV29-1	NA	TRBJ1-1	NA	SVEQDREAF
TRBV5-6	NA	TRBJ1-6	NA	ASSLGSGGQVNSPLH
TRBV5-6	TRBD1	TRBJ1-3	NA	ASRQQGGTGNTIY
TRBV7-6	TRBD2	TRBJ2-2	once	ASSYLAGEGTGELF
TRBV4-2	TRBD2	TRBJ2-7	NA	ASSPLTSGGPYEQY
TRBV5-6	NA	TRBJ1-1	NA	ASSLAVSEAF
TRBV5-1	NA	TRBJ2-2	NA	ASSLAASGTGELF
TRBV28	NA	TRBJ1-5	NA	ASSSPEETARGRSNQPQH
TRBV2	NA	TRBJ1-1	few	ASSGVNMDTEAF
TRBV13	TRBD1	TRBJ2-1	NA	ASSSRDRGSREQF
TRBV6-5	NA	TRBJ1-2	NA	ASSGLQSSYGYT